This T cell receptor (beta chain) derives from a study of T-cell memory formation after mild COVID-19. Broader study findings: The study detected some responding clones in pre-infection memory, suggesting cross-reactive memory joined.

Turning to this clonotype: Its specificity is unknown.

TCRdb itself ran the 5' RACE reads through MiXCR, one entry per CDR3 protein. This table holds approximately 580,000 distinct CDR3 sequences, around 20% found once. This CDR3 has 14 residues. CDR1 is DFQATT, CDR2 SNEGSKA, per germline (reference sequence). The V end was cut by 3 bases, the J end by 4 bases, with 15 bases between. The clonotype was recovered from an adult woman who had mild COVID-19 (a few samples of this study predate the infection). Cell type and time point are not known. The sequenced material came from PBMCs or a T cell subset sorted from them (not recorded which). The chain couples TRBV20-1 to TRBJ1-1; a weak D match, TRBD1 (6 bases). DNA of the CDR3: TGCAGTGCTAGCACCCCGGACAGACCCACTGAAGCTTTCTTT. Translated: CSASTPDRPTEAFF.